This entry features one T cell receptor (beta chain) sequence. Antigen specificity is unknown. Sequencing used immunoSEQ multiplex PCR; TCRdb keeps in-frame clones, though not all of them. Here the sample spans more than 20,000 clones, around four fifths being singletons. This entry is derived from a study of vaccination effects on CD4 cells after COVID-19. Study-level results: There was marked clonal contraction among infection- and vaccine-induced clones late after vaccination.

V was clipped by 8 bases and J by 1 base, with 12 bases between them. The CDR3 runs to 14 residues. Germline-derived CDR1 and CDR2 are SNHLY and FYNNEI. CD4+ T cells specific for antigen were expanded with viral peptide pools by the ViraFEST assay before sequencing. Having been cultured for around ten days, the cells underwent CD4+ T cell isolation. All participants had two doses of either the BNT162b2 or mRNA-1273 vaccine. None of these healthy vaccinees had been infected with SARS-CoV-2 before vaccination. The sequencing used CD4+ T cells from PBMCs cultured with SARS-CoV-2 spike peptides, collected after COVID-19 vaccination. The source of this sequence is a human donor who received a COVID-19 vaccine. V is TRBV2 and J is TRBJ1-3; unclear D gene. The CDR3 sequence is CASWMGSSGNTIYF. CDR3 nucleotides: TGTGCCAGCTGGATGGGGTCGTCTGGAAACACCATATATTTT.